Included here is one TCR beta chain sequence, with context. This clone appeared a few times. Its antigen specificity is not known. The sample holds no much larger clone one base away, and base qualities are not on file. Library preparation was by the immunoSEQ multiplex PCR assay. The immuneACCESS repertoire file appears here via TCRdb, limited to in-frame rearrangements. These files lack a portion of the clones; in checked studies, under half of the deficit traces to unresolved V genes, and the cause of the others is not known. This sample is represented by 95,000 to 150,000 clones; 70% to 90% of them were singletons. The ten largest clones represent about two fifths of the sample. The sample belongs to a study of control samples from healthy donors and cancer patients (dated by TCRdb to the early 2020s). The germline V end is reduced by 4 bases and the J end by 9 bases; junction bases left unmatched: 3. CDR1 and CDR2, per the germline V gene (reference sequence), are LGHDT and YNNKEL. From its cysteine to its phenylalanine, the CDR3 spans 12 amino acids. The entry retains the CDR3 DNA only, 36 bases that are in frame from base 1.

The sequence was collected from a man in his forties or fifties in good health. Recombination joined TRBV3-1 (or the pseudogene TRBV3-2) with TRBJ2-3; TRBD1 matches 8 bases in the middle. The material sequenced was blood. The DNA sequence is TGTGCCAGCAGCCTAAGGACAGGGACGCAGTATTTT. Its translation reads: CASSLRTGTQYF.